The text below deals with one TCR beta chain. The antigen is undetermined. These data come from a study of PD-1 blockade in classical Hodgkin lymphoma. Study conclusions and caveats: The repertoire differences lack a defined cause, possibly disease activity or prior therapy.

Repertoires were generated with immunoSEQ multiplex PCR, while TCRdb's copy carries only in-frame clones and drops some. The profile shows around 28,000 clones, about 85% of them singletons. Time point in this sample: cycle 4 day 1 (C4D1), after about 6 weeks of nivolumab. Each patient experienced a relapse that followed autologous stem cell transplantation, and brentuximab vedotin exposure varied. Magnetic negative selection of thawed PBMCs was the method by which CD4+ T cells were purified. The germline V gene has CDR1 SNHLY and CDR2 FYNNEI. This CDR3 spans 15 amino acids. Trimming took 6 bases from V and 7 from J; bases not matched to a gene: 4.

The genes are TRBV2 and TRBJ1-6, with 12 bases identical to TRBD1. This sequence was found in a human donor with classical Hodgkin lymphoma. Sequenced here: CD4+ T cells from blood, sampled before the fourth cycle of nivolumab. This CDR3 reads CASSRDRGPNSPLHF. The CDR3 DNA is TGTGCCAGCAGCCGGGACAGGGGGCCCAATTCACCCCTCCACTTT.